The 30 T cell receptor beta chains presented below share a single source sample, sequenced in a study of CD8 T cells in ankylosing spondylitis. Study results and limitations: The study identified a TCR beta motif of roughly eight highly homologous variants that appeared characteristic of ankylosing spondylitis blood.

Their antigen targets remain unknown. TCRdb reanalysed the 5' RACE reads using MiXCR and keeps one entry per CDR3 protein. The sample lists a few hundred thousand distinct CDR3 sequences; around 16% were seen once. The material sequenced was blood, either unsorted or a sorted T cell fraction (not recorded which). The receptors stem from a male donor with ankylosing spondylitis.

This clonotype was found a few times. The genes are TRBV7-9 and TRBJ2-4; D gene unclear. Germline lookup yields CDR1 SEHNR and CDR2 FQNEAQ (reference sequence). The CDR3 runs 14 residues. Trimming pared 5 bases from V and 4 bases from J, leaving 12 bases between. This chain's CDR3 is CASSNLDGKNIQYF. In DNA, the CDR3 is TGTGCCAGCAGCAATCTCGACGGGAAAAACATTCAGTACTTC.

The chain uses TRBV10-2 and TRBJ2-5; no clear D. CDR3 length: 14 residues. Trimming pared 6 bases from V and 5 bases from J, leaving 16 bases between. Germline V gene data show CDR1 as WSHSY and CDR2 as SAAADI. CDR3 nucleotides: TGCGCCAGCAGCCCACCGGGCCTGGCGGAGACCCAGTACTTC. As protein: CASSPPGLAETQYF.

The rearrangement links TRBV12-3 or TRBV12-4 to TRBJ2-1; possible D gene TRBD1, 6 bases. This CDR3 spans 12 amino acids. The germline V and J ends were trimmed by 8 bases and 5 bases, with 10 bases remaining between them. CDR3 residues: CASLTGNNEQFF. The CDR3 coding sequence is TGTGCCAGCCTCACAGGGAACAATGAGCAGTTCTTC.

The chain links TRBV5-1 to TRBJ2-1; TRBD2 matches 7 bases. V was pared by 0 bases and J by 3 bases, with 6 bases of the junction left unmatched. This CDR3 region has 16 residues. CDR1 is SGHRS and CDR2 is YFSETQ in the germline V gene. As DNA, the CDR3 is TGCGCCAGCAGCTTGGGGTGGGGGGACTACTACAATGAGCAGTTCTTC. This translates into CASSLGWGDYYNEQFF.

The chain's CDR3 is CSARDRTGPEQYF. In DNA form, the CDR3 reads TGCAGTGCTAGAGATCGGACAGGGCCCGAGCAGTACTTC. V gene TRBV20-1 combines with J gene TRBJ2-7, with 8 bases lining up with TRBD1. Trimming at V came to 0 bases and at J to 6 bases, leaving 4 bases not matched to a gene. CDR3 length: 13 residues. Germline CDR1 reads DFQATT; CDR2 reads SNEGSKA (reference sequence).

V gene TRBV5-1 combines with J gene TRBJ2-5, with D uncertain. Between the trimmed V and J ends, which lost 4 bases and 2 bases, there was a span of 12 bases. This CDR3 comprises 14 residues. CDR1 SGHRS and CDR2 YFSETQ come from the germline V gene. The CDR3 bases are TGCGCCAGCAGCCCGACGGTTATTCAAGAGACCCAGTACTTC. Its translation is CASSPTVIQETQYF. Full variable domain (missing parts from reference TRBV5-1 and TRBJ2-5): KAGVTQTPRYLIKTRGQQVTLSCSPISGHRSVSWYQQTPGQGLQFLFEYFSETQRNKGNFPGRFSGRQFSNSRSEMNVSTLELGDSALYLCASSPTVIQETQYFGPGTRLLVL.

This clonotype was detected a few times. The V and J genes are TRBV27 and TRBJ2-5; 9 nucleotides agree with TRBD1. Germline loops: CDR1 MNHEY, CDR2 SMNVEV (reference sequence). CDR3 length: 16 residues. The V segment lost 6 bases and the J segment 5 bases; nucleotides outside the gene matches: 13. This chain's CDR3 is CASSYLAGQGAETQYF. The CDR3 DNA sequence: TGTGCCAGCAGCTATCTCGCGGGACAGGGAGCGGAGACCCAGTACTTC.

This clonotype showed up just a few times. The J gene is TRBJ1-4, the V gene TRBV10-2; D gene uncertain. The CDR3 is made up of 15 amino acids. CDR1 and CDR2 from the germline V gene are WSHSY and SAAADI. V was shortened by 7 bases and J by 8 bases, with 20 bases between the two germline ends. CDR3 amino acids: CASNLLRRAVEKLFF. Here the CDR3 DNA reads TGCGCCAGCAATCTCTTGAGGAGGGCGGTGGAAAAACTGTTTTTT.

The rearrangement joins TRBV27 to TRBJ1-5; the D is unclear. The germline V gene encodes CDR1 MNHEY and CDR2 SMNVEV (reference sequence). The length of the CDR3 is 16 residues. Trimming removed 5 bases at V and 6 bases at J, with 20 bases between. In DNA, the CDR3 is TGTGCCAGCAGTCCCTGGGCCGTTTCGGCGAGTCAGCCCCAGCATTTT. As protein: CASSPWAVSASQPQHF.

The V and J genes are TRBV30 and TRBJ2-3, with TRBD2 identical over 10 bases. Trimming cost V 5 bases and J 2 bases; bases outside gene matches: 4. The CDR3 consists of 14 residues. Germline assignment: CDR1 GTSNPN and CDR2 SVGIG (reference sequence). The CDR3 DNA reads TGTGCCTGGGATCTAGCGGGAGTCACAGATACGCAGTATTTT. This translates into CAWDLAGVTDTQYF.

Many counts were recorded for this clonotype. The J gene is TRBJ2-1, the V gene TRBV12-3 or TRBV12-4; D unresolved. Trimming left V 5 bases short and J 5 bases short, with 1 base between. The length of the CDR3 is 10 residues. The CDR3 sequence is CASSNNEQFF. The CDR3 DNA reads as TGTGCCAGCAGTAACAATGAGCAGTTCTTC.

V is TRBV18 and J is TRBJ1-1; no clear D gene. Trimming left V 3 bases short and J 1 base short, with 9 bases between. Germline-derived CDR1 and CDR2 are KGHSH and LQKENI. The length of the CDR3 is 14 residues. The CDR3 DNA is TGTGCCAGCTCACCCCTCTGGGCGAACACTGAAGCTTTCTTT. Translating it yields CASSPLWANTEAFF.

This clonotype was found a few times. The CDR3 sequence: CASSLYIDEQYF. The DNA of the CDR3 is TGTGCCAGCAGTTTGTATATAGACGAGCAGTACTTC. The rearrangement uses TRBV28 and TRBJ2-7, with D unclear. The CDR3 totals 12 residues. Trimming cost V 3 bases and J 5 bases, with 8 bases left between them. CDR1 MDHEN and CDR2 SYDVKM come from the germline V gene.

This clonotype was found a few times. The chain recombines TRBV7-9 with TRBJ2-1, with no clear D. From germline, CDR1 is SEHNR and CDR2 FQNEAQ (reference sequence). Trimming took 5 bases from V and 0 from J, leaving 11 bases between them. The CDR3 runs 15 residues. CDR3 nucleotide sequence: TGTGCCAGCAGCCCAAGTATAAGCTCCTACAATGAGCAGTTCTTC. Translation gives CASSPSISSYNEQFF.

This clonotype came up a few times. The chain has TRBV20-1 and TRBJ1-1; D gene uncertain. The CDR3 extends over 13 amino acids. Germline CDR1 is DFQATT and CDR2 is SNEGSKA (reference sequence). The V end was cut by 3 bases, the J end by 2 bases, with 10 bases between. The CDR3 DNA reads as TGCAGTGCTAGGACGAACAGTAACACTGAAGCTTTCTTT. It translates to CSARTNSNTEAFF.

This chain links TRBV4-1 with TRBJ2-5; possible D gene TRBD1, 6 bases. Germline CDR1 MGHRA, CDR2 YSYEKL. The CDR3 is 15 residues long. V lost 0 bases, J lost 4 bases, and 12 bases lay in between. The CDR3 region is CASSQDRTDGETQYF. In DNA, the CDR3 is TGCGCCAGCAGCCAAGATAGGACAGACGGAGAGACCCAGTACTTC.

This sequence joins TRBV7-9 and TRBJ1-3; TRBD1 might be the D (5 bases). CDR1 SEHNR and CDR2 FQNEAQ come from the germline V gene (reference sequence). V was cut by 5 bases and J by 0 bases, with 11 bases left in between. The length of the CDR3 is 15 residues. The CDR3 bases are TGTGCCAGCAGCGGGACGGGGTCCTCTGGAAACACCATATATTTT. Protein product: CASSGTGSSGNTIYF. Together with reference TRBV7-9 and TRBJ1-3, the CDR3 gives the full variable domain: DTGVSQNPRHKITKRGQNVTFRCDPISEHNRLYWYRQTLGQGPEFLTYFQNEAQLEKSRLLSDRFSAERPKGSFSTLEIQRTEQGDSAMYLCASSGTGSSGNTIYFGEGSWLTVV.

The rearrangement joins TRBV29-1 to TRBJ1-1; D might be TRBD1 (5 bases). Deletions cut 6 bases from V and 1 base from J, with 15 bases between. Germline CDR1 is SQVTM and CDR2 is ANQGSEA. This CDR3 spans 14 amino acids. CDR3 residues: CSVNPGTGNTEAFF. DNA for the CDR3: TGCAGCGTAAATCCCGGGACTGGGAACACTGAAGCTTTCTTT.

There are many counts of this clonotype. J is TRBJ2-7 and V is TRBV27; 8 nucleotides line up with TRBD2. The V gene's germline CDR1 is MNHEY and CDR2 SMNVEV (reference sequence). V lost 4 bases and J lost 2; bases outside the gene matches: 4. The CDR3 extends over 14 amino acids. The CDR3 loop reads CASSSGTRPYEQYF. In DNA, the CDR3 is TGTGCCAGCAGTTCCGGGACTAGGCCCTACGAGCAGTACTTC.

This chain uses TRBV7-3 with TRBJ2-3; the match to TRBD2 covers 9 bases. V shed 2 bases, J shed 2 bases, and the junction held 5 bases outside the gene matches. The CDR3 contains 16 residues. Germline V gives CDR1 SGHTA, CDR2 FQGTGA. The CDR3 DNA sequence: TGTGCCAGCAGCTTAGTAGCGGGAGAGTACACAGATACGCAGTATTTT. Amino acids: CASSLVAGEYTDTQYF.

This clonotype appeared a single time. In DNA form, the CDR3 reads TGTGCCAGCAGTCCTATACAGGGGAGGGGAGAGAATAGCAATCAGCCCCAGCATTTT. Protein sequence: CASSPIQGRGENSNQPQHF. The genes are TRBV27 and TRBJ1-5, with 7 bases identical to TRBD1. The CDR3 loop spans 19 amino acids. V was clipped by 5 bases and J by 0 bases; unmatched bases: 16. The germline V gene has CDR1 MNHEY and CDR2 SMNVEV (reference sequence).

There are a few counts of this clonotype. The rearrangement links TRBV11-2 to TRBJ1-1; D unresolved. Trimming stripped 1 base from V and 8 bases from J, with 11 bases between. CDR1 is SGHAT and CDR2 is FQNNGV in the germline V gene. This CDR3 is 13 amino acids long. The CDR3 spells CASSLAVGGEAFF. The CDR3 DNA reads TGTGCCAGCAGCTTAGCGGTGGGTGGCGAAGCTTTCTTT.

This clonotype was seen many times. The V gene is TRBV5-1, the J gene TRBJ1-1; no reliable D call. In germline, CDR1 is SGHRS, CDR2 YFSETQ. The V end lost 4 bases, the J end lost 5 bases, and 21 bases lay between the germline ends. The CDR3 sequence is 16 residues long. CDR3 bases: TGCGCCAGCAGCGCTTACCCCACTGGCGGAGGGACTGAAGCTTTCTTT. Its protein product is CASSAYPTGGGTEAFF.

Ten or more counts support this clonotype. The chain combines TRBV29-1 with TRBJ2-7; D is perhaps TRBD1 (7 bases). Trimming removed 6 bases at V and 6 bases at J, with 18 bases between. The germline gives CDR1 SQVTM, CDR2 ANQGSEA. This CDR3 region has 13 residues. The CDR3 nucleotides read TGCAGCGTCTCTGCGGGGACAGTCTTCGAGCAGTACTTC. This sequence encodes CSVSAGTVFEQYF.

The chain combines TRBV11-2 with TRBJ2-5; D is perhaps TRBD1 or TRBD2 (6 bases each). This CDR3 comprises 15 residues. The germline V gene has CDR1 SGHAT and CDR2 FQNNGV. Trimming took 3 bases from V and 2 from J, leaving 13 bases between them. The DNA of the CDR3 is TGTGCCAGCAGCTTCGGGGGCCACACACAAGAGACCCAGTACTTC. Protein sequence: CASSFGGHTQETQYF.

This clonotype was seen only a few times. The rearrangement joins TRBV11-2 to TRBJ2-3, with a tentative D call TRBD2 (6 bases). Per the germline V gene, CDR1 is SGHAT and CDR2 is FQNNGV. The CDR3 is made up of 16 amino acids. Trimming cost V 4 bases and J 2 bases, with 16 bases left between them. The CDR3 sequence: CASSWDFGVTTDTQYF. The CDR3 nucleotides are TGTGCCAGCAGCTGGGACTTTGGGGTTACCACAGATACGCAGTATTTT.

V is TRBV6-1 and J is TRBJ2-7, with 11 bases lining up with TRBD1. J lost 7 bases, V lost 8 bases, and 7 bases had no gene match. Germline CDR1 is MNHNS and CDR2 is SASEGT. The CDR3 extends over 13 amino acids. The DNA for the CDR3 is TGTGCCAGCTTCGGACAGGGGGCGGAGGAGCAGTACTTC. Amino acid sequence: CASFGQGAEEQYF.

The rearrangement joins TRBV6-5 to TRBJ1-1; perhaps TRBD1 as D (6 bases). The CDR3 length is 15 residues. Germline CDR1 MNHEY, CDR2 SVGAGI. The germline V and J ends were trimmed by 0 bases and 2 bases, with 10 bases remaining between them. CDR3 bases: TGTGCCAGCAGTTACTCGAGGACAGATAACACTGAAGCTTTCTTT. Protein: CASSYSRTDNTEAFF.

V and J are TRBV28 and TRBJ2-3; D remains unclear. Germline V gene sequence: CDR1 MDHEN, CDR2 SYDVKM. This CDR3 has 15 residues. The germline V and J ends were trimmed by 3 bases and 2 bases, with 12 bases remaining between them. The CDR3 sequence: CASSLESPPTDTQYF. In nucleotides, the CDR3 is TGTGCCAGCAGTTTGGAGTCTCCGCCCACAGATACGCAGTATTTT.

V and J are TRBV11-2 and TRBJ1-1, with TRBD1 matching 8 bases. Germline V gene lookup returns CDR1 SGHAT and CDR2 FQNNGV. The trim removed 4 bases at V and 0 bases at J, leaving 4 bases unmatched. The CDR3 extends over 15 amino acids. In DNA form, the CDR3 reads TGTGCCAGCAGCTGGGAGACAGGGGTGAACACTGAAGCTTTCTTT. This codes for CASSWETGVNTEAFF. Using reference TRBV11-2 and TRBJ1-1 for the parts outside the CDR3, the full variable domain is EAGVAQSPRYKIIEKRQSVAFWCNPISGHATLYWYQQILGQGPKLLIQFQNNGVVDDSQLPKDRFSAERLKGVDSTLKIQPAKLEDSAVYLCASSWETGVNTEAFFGQGTRLTVV.